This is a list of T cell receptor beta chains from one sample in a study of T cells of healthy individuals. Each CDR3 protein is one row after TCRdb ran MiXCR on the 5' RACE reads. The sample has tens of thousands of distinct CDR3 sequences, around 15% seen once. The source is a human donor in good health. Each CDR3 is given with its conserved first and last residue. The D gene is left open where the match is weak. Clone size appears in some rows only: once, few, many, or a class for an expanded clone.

cdr3_nt: TGCGCCAGCAGCTGGGACCAAGAGACCCAGTACTTC
cdr3_aa: CASSWDQETQYF
clone_size: .
v_call: TRBV5-1
j_call: TRBJ2-5
d_call: .

cdr3_nt: TGTGCCATCAGTGATAAGGGGAATAATCAGCCCCAGCATTTT
cdr3_aa: CAISDKGNNQPQHF
clone_size: .
v_call: TRBV10-3
j_call: TRBJ1-5
d_call: .

cdr3_nt: TGTGCCAGCACGACGGTAGGACTAGGATTGCCTACGCAGTATTTT
cdr3_aa: CASTTVGLGLPTQYF
clone_size: few
v_call: TRBV28
j_call: TRBJ2-3
d_call: TRBD2

cdr3_nt: TGTGCCAGCAGCCCGTCCCCGAAACCGTACTTC
cdr3_aa: CASSPSPKPYF
clone_size: .
v_call: TRBV7-6
j_call: TRBJ2-7
d_call: .

cdr3_nt: TGCGCCAGCAGCCGTGGGGGAACCGGGGAGCTGTTTTTT
cdr3_aa: CASSRGGTGELFF
clone_size: few
v_call: TRBV5-1
j_call: TRBJ2-2
d_call: .

cdr3_nt: TGCGCCAGCAGCCAAAAGAGGACGGGTTTCGAGCAGTACTTC
cdr3_aa: CASSQKRTGFEQYF
clone_size: few
v_call: TRBV4-3
j_call: TRBJ2-7
d_call: .

cdr3_nt: TGCAGTGCTTCGCGGGGGGGAAGCCCCTACGAGCAGTACTTC
cdr3_aa: CSASRGGSPYEQYF
clone_size: many
v_call: TRBV20-1
j_call: TRBJ2-7
d_call: TRBD2

cdr3_nt: TGTGCCATCAATTCGGATATCGCCTACGAGCAGTACTTC
cdr3_aa: CAINSDIAYEQYF
clone_size: few
v_call: TRBV10-3
j_call: TRBJ2-7
d_call: .

cdr3_nt: TGCAGTGCCCATAGCGGGAGACAGCTAGATACGCAGTATTTT
cdr3_aa: CSAHSGRQLDTQYF
clone_size: many
v_call: TRBV20-1
j_call: TRBJ2-3
d_call: TRBD2

cdr3_nt: TGTGCCAGCAGCCGCGGGACGGCCTACGAGCAGTACTTC
cdr3_aa: CASSRGTAYEQYF
clone_size: .
v_call: TRBV3-1
j_call: TRBJ2-7
d_call: .

cdr3_nt: TGTGCCAGCAGCTTTGGCGGGAGGGCCAGAAATGAGCAGTTCTTC
cdr3_aa: CASSFGGRARNEQFF
clone_size: .
v_call: TRBV7-9
j_call: TRBJ2-1
d_call: TRBD2

cdr3_nt: TGCGCCAGCAGTACCACAGGGACTAACTATGGCTACACCTTC
cdr3_aa: CASSTTGTNYGYTF
clone_size: .
v_call: TRBV10-2
j_call: TRBJ1-2
d_call: .

cdr3_nt: TGCGCCAGCAGCCCCGGACGTAATCAGCCCCAGCATTTT
cdr3_aa: CASSPGRNQPQHF
clone_size: many
v_call: TRBV5-1
j_call: TRBJ1-5
d_call: .

cdr3_nt: TGCAGTGCTAGAGAGGCACTAGCGGGCCTGGCTAGCACAGATACGCAGTATTTT
cdr3_aa: CSAREALAGLASTDTQYF
clone_size: many
v_call: TRBV20-1
j_call: TRBJ2-3
d_call: TRBD2

cdr3_nt: TGTGCCAGCAGCCTCGGACAGCCCTTTAATGAAAAACTGTTTTTT
cdr3_aa: CASSLGQPFNEKLFF
clone_size: many
v_call: TRBV11-2
j_call: TRBJ1-4
d_call: .

cdr3_nt: TGTGCCAGCAGCGTCGGTAGCGGGATCTACGAGCAGTACTTC
cdr3_aa: CASSVGSGIYEQYF
clone_size: many
v_call: TRBV9
j_call: TRBJ2-7
d_call: TRBD2

cdr3_nt: TGTGCCAGCAGTAACCGGACTGTCCGGAAATATCGCACAGATACGCAGTATTTT
cdr3_aa: CASSNRTVRKYRTDTQYF
clone_size: few
v_call: TRBV27
j_call: TRBJ2-3
d_call: .

cdr3_nt: TGTGCCAGCAGCTTGACCACGGGAGCCTCTGGAAACACCATATATTTT
cdr3_aa: CASSLTTGASGNTIYF
clone_size: once
v_call: TRBV7-9
j_call: TRBJ1-3
d_call: .

cdr3_nt: TGCAGTGCTAGTATTGACTACAATGAGCAGTTCTTC
cdr3_aa: CSASIDYNEQFF
clone_size: .
v_call: TRBV20-1
j_call: TRBJ2-1
d_call: .

cdr3_nt: TGCGCCAGCAGCCTAGGAAATGTAGCGAGGTACAATGAGCAGTTCTTC
cdr3_aa: CASSLGNVARYNEQFF
clone_size: many
v_call: TRBV4-1
j_call: TRBJ2-1
d_call: .